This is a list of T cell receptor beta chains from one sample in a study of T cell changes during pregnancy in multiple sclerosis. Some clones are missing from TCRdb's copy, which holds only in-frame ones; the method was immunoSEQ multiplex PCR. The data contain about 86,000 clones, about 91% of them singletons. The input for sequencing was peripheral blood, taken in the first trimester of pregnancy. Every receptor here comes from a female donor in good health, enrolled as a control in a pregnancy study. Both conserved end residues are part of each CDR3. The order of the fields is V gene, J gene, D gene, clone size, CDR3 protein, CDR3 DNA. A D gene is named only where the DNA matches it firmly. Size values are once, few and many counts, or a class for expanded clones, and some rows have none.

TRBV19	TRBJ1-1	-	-	CASSAILNTEAFF	TGTGCCAGTAGTGCTATATTGAACACTGAAGCTTTCTTT
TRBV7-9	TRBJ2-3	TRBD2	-	CASSYTSEPGLAGGHTQYF	TGTGCCAGCAGCTACACATCAGAACCGGGACTAGCGGGGGGTCATACGCAGTATTTT
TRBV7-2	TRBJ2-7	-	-	CASSSYYEQYF	TGTGCCAGCAGCTCCTACTACGAGCAGTACTTC
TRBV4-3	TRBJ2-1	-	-	CASSQLIGGAPGEQFF	TGCGCCAGCAGCCAGTTAATTGGTGGCGCGCCCGGGGAGCAGTTCTTC
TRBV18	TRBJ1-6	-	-	CASSPGQPYNSPLHF	TGTGCCAGCTCCCCCGGACAGCCCTATAATTCACCCCTCCACTTT
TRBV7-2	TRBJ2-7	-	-	CASSLVGLGEQYF	TGTGCCAGCAGCTTAGTCGGGTTGGGCGAGCAGTACTTC
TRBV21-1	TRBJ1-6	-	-	CASSALIRRGTLHF	TGTGCCAGCAGCGCCCTTATCAGGAGGGGCACCCTCCACTTT
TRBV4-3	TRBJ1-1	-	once	CASSQLNRNTEAFF	TGCGCCAGCAGCCAACTAAACAGGAACACTGAAGCTTTCTTT
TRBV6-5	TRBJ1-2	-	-	CASSYSFSNYGYTF	TGTGCCAGCAGTTATTCCTTTTCTAACTATGGCTACACCTTC
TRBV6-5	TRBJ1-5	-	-	CASKSQGLGNQPQHF	TGTGCCAGCAAGAGTCAGGGGCTGGGCAATCAGCCCCAGCATTTT
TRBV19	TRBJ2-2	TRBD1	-	CASSKAGGGTGELFF	TGTGCCAGTAGTAAGGCAGGGGGCGGCACCGGGGAGCTGTTTTTT
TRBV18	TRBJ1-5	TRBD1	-	CASSPPGQANQPQHF	TGTGCCAGCTCACCACCCGGACAGGCAAATCAGCCCCAGCATTTT
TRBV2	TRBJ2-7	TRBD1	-	CASRPPGQVREQYF	TGTGCCAGCAGACCTCCGGGACAGGTTCGCGAGCAGTACTTC
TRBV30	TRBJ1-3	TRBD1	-	CACLPGQGNTIYF	TGTGCCTGTCTACCGGGACAGGGGAACACCATATATTTT
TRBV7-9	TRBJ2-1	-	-	CASKGGLGEQFF	TGTGCCAGCAAAGGAGGGCTGGGTGAGCAGTTCTTC
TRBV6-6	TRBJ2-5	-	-	CASSYDGTAQETQYF	TGTGCCAGCAGTTACGACGGCACAGCTCAAGAGACCCAGTACTTC
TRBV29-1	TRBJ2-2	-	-	CSVSPPYSGELFF	TGCAGCGTTTCCCCTCCCTACTCCGGGGAGCTGTTTTTT
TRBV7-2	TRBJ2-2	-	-	CASTSGGVNTGELFF	TGTGCCAGCACCTCCGGAGGGGTGAACACCGGGGAGCTGTTTTTT
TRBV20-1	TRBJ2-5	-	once	CSARGGETQYF	TGCAGTGCTAGGGGGGGAGAGACCCAGTACTTC
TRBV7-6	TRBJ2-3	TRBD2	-	CASSRRLAGSDTQYF	TGTGCCAGCAGCCGGAGGTTAGCGGGGAGTGATACGCAGTATTTT
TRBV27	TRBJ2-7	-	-	CASSYSGEQYF	TGTGCCAGCAGCTATAGCGGCGAGCAGTACTTC
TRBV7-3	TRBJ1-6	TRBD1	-	CASSLGTGGSPLHF	TGTGCCAGCAGCTTAGGGACAGGGGGTTCACCCCTCCACTTT
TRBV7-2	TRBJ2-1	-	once	CASSLWDKPSNEQFF	TGTGCCAGCAGCTTGTGGGACAAGCCGAGCAATGAGCAGTTCTTC
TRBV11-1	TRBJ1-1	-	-	CASSLTRAQTEAFF	TGTGCCAGCAGCTTAACGAGGGCCCAGACTGAAGCTTTCTTT
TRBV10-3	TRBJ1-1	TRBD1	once	CAISVGTGAMNTEAFF	TGTGCCATCAGTGTGGGGACAGGGGCGATGAACACTGAAGCTTTCTTT
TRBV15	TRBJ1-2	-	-	CASRPGGDPHGYTF	TGTGCCAGCCGACCTGGAGGAGACCCCCATGGCTACACCTTC
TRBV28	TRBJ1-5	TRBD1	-	CASSSGTVNQPQHF	TGTGCCAGCAGTTCCGGGACAGTTAATCAGCCCCAGCATTTT
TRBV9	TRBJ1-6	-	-	CASSLTSSYNSPLHF	TGTGCCAGCAGCCTCACGAGCTCCTATAATTCACCCCTCCACTTT
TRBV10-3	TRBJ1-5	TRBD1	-	CATDPTGGGGQPQHF	TGTGCCACAGACCCGACAGGGGGCGGCGGACAGCCCCAGCATTTT
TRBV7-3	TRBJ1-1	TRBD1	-	CASSLTRTGPNTEAFF	TGTGCCAGCAGCTTAACTAGGACAGGGCCGAACACTGAAGCTTTCTTT